Below, 28 T cell receptor beta chains from the same sample are listed, as sequenced in a study of T cells in Graves' hyperthyroidism and ophthalmopathy. TCR beta CDR3 regions were amplified from RNA transcripts. The TCR CDR3 was amplified in a first-round RT-PCR using the HTBI primer set. Using its own MiXCR run on the multiplex PCR reads, TCRdb lists one record per CDR3 protein. In the table there are 300,000 or so distinct CDR3 sequences, around 16% of which are singletons. The material sequenced was blood. All receptors come from a man aged 30 to 39 with Graves' hyperthyroidism.

In this sample, this clonotype turned up a few times. This chain links TRBV20-1 with TRBJ2-2; 7 bases match TRBD1. J lost 4 bases, V lost 6 bases, and 11 bases had no gene match. Per the germline V gene, CDR1 is DFQATT and CDR2 is SNEGSKA (reference sequence). This CDR3 spans 15 amino acids. This chain's CDR3 is CSAGQDSGVTGELFF. The DNA of the CDR3 is TGCAGTGCCGGACAGGACAGCGGAGTCACCGGGGAGCTGTTTTTT.

CDR3 amino acids: CARHNQPQHF. The CDR3 DNA reads TGCGCCAGACATAATCAGCCCCAGCATTTT. V usage is TRBV5-1 and J usage is TRBJ1-5; D not certain. With 8 bases removed from V and 4 bases from J, the gap between germline ends came to 4 bases. The CDR3 spans 10 residues. The germline gives CDR1 SGHRS, CDR2 YFSETQ. Full variable domain (outside the CDR3, taken from reference TRBV5-1 and TRBJ1-5): KAGVTQTPRYLIKTRGQQVTLSCSPISGHRSVSWYQQTPGQGLQFLFEYFSETQRNKGNFPGRFSGRQFSNSRSEMNVSTLELGDSALYLCARHNQPQHFGDGTRLSIL.

This clonotype was seen repeatedly, ten times or more. The gene calls are TRBV6-1 and TRBJ2-7; 7 bases are a match to TRBD2. The germline V gene has CDR1 MNHNS and CDR2 SASEGT. V lost 5 bases, J lost 3 bases, and 19 bases stayed unmatched. The CDR3 consists of 18 residues. CDR3 sequence: CASSPPRPVQGDYYEQYF. CDR3 coding DNA: TGTGCCAGCAGTCCTCCTAGACCCGTACAAGGGGACTACTACGAGCAGTACTTC.

The chain is built from TRBV11-3 and TRBJ2-7; 11 bases align to TRBD2. Looked up from germline, CDR1 is SGHNT and CDR2 is YENEEA. V lost 5 bases and J lost 3; bases outside the gene matches: 9. This CDR3 comprises 16 residues. DNA of the CDR3: TGTGCCAGCAGCCAAGATCGAGGGACTAGCGGCTACGAGCAGTACTTC. Residues: CASSQDRGTSGYEQYF. Looking up the rest from reference TRBV11-3 and TRBJ2-7 gives the full variable domain: EAGVVQSPRYKIIEKKQPVAFWCNPISGHNTLYWYLQNLGQGPELLIRYENEEAVDDSQLPKDRFSAERLKGVDSTLKIQPAELGDSAVYLCASSQDRGTSGYEQYFGPGTRLTVT.

This clonotype was observed a handful of times. This chain joins TRBV12-3 or TRBV12-4 and TRBJ2-3, with D perhaps TRBD2 (5 bases). V was cut by 6 bases and J by 1 base, with 11 bases left in between. This CDR3 is 14 amino acids long. CDR3 nucleotide sequence: TGTGCCAGCAGGAGCGGTTCTGGCACAGATACGCAGTATTTT. This sequence encodes CASRSGSGTDTQYF.

This clonotype was picked up many times. The V call is TRBV30, the J call TRBJ1-4, with a weak D call TRBD1 (6 bases). The V end lost 5 bases, the J end lost 6 bases, and 10 bases lay between the germline ends. There are 12 residues in the CDR3. CDR1 is GTSNPN, CDR2 SVGIG, per germline (reference sequence). CDR3 sequence reads: CAWGDIDEKLFF. Written as DNA, the CDR3 is TGTGCCTGGGGGGACATCGATGAAAAACTGTTTTTT.

This clonotype has ten or more counts. The CDR3 region is CSAPMTQLAGGNYEQYF. CDR3 nucleotide sequence: TGCAGTGCCCCAATGACACAACTAGCGGGAGGGAACTACGAGCAGTACTTC. The chain carries TRBV20-1 and TRBJ2-7; the match to TRBD2 covers 13 bases. CDR3 length: 17 residues. The J segment lost 3 bases and the V segment lost 6 bases, leaving 14 bases of the junction unmatched. Germline CDR1 is DFQATT and CDR2 is SNEGSKA (reference sequence).

The rearrangement joins TRBV5-5 to TRBJ2-5; 11 positions match TRBD2. Per germline, CDR1 SGHKS and CDR2 YYEKEE (reference sequence). V shed 6 bases, J shed 4 bases, and the junction held 11 bases outside the gene matches. The CDR3 spans 16 residues. CDR3 sequence reads: CASTFRGLAGGETQYF. Written as DNA, the CDR3 is TGTGCCAGCACCTTCCGGGGGCTAGCGGGAGGAGAGACCCAGTACTTC.

This clonotype has ten or more counts. V is TRBV7-9 and J is TRBJ2-1, with D unclear. This CDR3 contains 13 residues. Per the germline V gene, CDR1 is SEHNR and CDR2 is FQNEAQ (reference sequence). Trimming cost V 5 bases and J 4 bases, with 9 bases left between them. The CDR3 reads CASSPQSYNEQFF. The CDR3 DNA follows: TGTGCCAGCAGCCCCCAGTCTTACAATGAGCAGTTCTTC.

This clonotype was found many times. V is TRBV2 and J is TRBJ2-1; 7 bases match TRBD2. Germline V CDR1 and CDR2: SNHLY, FYNNEI. V dropped 6 bases and J dropped 0; count of bases not matched to a gene: 8. The CDR3 has 16 amino acids. CDR3 amino acids: CASRASGPLSYNEQFF. The DNA of the CDR3 is TGTGCCAGCAGGGCTAGCGGCCCCCTCTCCTACAATGAGCAGTTCTTC. Based on the CDR3 plus reference TRBV2 and TRBJ2-1, the full variable domain is EPEVTQTPSHQVTQMGQEVILRCVPISNHLYFYWYRQILGQKVEFLVSFYNNEISEKSEIFDDQFSVERPDGSNFTLKIRSTKLEDSAMYFCASRASGPLSYNEQFFGPGTRLTVL.

This clonotype was counted many times. This chain joins TRBV2 and TRBJ1-5; 8 bases map to TRBD1. From germline, CDR1 is SNHLY and CDR2 FYNNEI. The V gene end was trimmed by 8 bases and the J gene end by 0 bases; junction bases not matched to a gene: 6. The CDR3 is 15 amino acids. The CDR3 is CASGPGQASNQPQHF. In DNA, the CDR3 is TGTGCCAGCGGTCCGGGACAGGCTAGCAATCAGCCCCAGCATTTT.

This clonotype appeared a few times. The chain carries TRBV5-1 and TRBJ2-7, with unresolved D. This CDR3 is built from 13 residues. Germline loops: CDR1 SGHRS, CDR2 YFSETQ. Trimming pared 1 base from V and 6 bases from J, leaving 11 bases between. CDR3 amino acids: CASSLLGDGEQYF. The CDR3 region has the DNA TGCGCCAGCAGCTTGTTGGGCGATGGCGAGCAGTACTTC.

This clonotype was seen at least ten times. This chain connects TRBV28 to TRBJ2-1; D perhaps matches TRBD2 (5 bases). The CDR3 runs to 16 residues. Germline lookup yields CDR1 MDHEN and CDR2 SYDVKM. Trimming cost V 3 bases and J 5 bases, with 17 bases left between them. This CDR3 is CASSFPRGRANNEQFF. The CDR3 DNA reads as TGTGCCAGCAGTTTCCCACGGGGAAGGGCGAACAATGAGCAGTTCTTC.

The rearrangement links TRBV3-1 to TRBJ1-5, with TRBD1 matching over 7 bases. The CDR3 has 21 residues. Germline CDR1 reads LGHDT; CDR2 reads YNNKEL (reference sequence). V shed 0 bases, J shed 6 bases, and the junction held 23 bases outside the gene matches. The CDR3 DNA is TGTGCCAGCAGCCAAGATCTCCGTCCCGCCGGGACAGCCGGTAAGGGTCAGCCCCAGCATTTT. It encodes CASSQDLRPAGTAGKGQPQHF. Looking up the rest from reference TRBV3-1 and TRBJ1-5 gives the full variable domain: DTAVSQTPKYLVTQMGNDKSIKCEQNLGHDTMYWYKQDSKKFLKIMFSYNNKELIINETVPNRFSPKSPDKAHLNLHINSLELGDSAVYFCASSQDLRPAGTAGKGQPQHFGDGTRLSIL.

The chain uses TRBV6-1 and TRBJ2-5, with 11 bases that match TRBD2. Germline values: CDR1 MNHNS, CDR2 SASEGT. The CDR3 is 15 residues long. Unmatched junction bases numbered 7, after V lost 6 bases and J lost 4 bases. The CDR3 region has the DNA TGTGCCAGCAGCCTTAGCGGGGGGGCCCCAGAGACCCAGTACTTC. Protein product: CASSLSGGAPETQYF.

The gene calls are TRBV20-1 and TRBJ2-2; 8 nucleotides align to TRBD2. The CDR3 covers 15 residues. After removal of 5 bases from V and 6 bases from J, the junction contained 11 bases not matched to a gene. Germline loops: CDR1 DFQATT, CDR2 SNEGSKA (reference sequence). The CDR3 DNA follows: TGCAGTGCTCCCGCGGGAGGTGGTGGGTCCGGGGAGCTGTTTTTT. Translation gives CSAPAGGGGSGELFF.

This clonotype came up many times. The chain carries TRBV12-3 or TRBV12-4 and TRBJ1-5; possible D gene TRBD1, 6 bases. Trimming removed 4 bases from V and 4 bases from J, with 14 bases in between. The CDR3 runs 15 residues. CDR3 DNA sequence: TGTGCCAGCAGTTCCGCCGGGACAAGGAATCAGCCCCAGCATTTT. This encodes CASSSAGTRNQPQHF.

The chain recombines TRBV7-9 with TRBJ1-1, with 7 bases aligning to TRBD1. The germline V gene has CDR1 SEHNR and CDR2 FQNEAQ (reference sequence). The CDR3 is made up of 14 amino acids. After removal of 4 bases from V and 5 bases from J, the junction contained 7 bases not matched to a gene. Here the CDR3 DNA reads TGTGCCAGCAGCTGGCAAACAGGGGATACTGAAGCTTTCTTT. Translated: CASSWQTGDTEAFF.

The chain has TRBV5-1 and TRBJ1-1; 8 nucleotides match TRBD1. The CDR3 spans 16 residues. With V trimmed by 0 bases and J by 4 bases, 8 bases remained unmatched. CDR1 is SGHRS, CDR2 YFSETQ, per germline. The CDR3 nucleotides read TGCGCCAGCAGCTTGGCTGGACAGGGTGGGGGCACTGAAGCTTTCTTT. Translation gives CASSLAGQGGGTEAFF.

There are a few counts of this clonotype. The rearrangement links TRBV4-1 to TRBJ1-2; no clear D gene. In germline, CDR1 is MGHRA, CDR2 YSYEKL. V was trimmed by 1 base and J by 4 bases, leaving 7 bases between them. The CDR3 spans 13 residues. The CDR3 spells CASSQATGYGYTF. For the CDR3, the DNA is TGCGCCAGCAGCCAAGCGACGGGCTATGGCTACACCTTC.

This chain joins TRBV2 and TRBJ1-3, with D unclear. Trimming left V 6 bases short and J 0 bases short, with 6 bases between. This CDR3 is built from 13 residues. Germline V gene data show CDR1 as SNHLY and CDR2 as FYNNEI. The CDR3 DNA follows: TGTGCCAGCAGGCGTTACTCTGGAAACACCATATATTTT. Translating it yields CASRRYSGNTIYF.

This clonotype appeared a few times. This rearrangement joins TRBV14 to TRBJ2-7; 8 bases map to TRBD2. The germline V gene has CDR1 SGHDN and CDR2 FVKESK. After removal of 1 base from V and 1 base from J, the junction contained 6 bases not matched to a gene. This CDR3 region has 16 residues. CDR3 in amino acids: CASSQGKPSGSYEQYF. The CDR3 DNA sequence: TGTGCCAGCAGCCAAGGAAAGCCTAGCGGGTCCTACGAGCAGTACTTC.

In this sample, this clonotype turned up many times. The chain combines TRBV29-1 with TRBJ1-1, with D uncertain. V was clipped by 4 bases and J by 3 bases, with 6 bases between them. Germline V CDR1 and CDR2: SQVTM, ANQGSEA. The CDR3 consists of 11 residues. The CDR3 region has the DNA TGCAGCGTTGGGAGGGACACTGAAGCTTTCTTT. Protein sequence: CSVGRDTEAFF.

This clonotype was detected many times. The CDR3 is CASRRDSSYEQYF. CDR3 nucleotides: TGCGCCAGCCGTAGGGACTCCTCCTACGAGCAGTACTTC. The rearrangement joins TRBV5-1 to TRBJ2-7; D is possibly TRBD2 (6 bases). Germline V gives CDR1 SGHRS, CDR2 YFSETQ. V lost 7 bases and J 0 bases, leaving 11 bases between the germline ends. This CDR3 contains 13 residues.

V gene TRBV5-1 combines with J gene TRBJ1-2; TRBD1 agrees at 8 bases. The germline V gene has CDR1 SGHRS and CDR2 YFSETQ. J gave up 4 bases and V 4 bases, and 6 bases lay outside the gene matches. The CDR3 runs 14 residues. CDR3: CASSLDRAVYGYTF. CDR3 in DNA: TGCGCCAGCAGCCTGGACAGGGCCGTCTATGGCTACACCTTC.

Many counts were recorded for this clonotype. DNA of the CDR3: TGTGCCAGCTCACCTCCGGACTCCCCTCGAGGGGAGCTGTTTTTT. It specifies CASSPPDSPRGELFF. The chain couples TRBV18 to TRBJ2-2, with D maybe TRBD2 (5 bases). Germline lookup yields CDR1 KGHSH and CDR2 LQKENI. Deletions cut 3 bases from V and 8 bases from J, with 16 bases between. This CDR3 is 15 amino acids long. Combining the CDR3 with reference TRBV18 and TRBJ2-2 gives the whole variable domain NAGVMQNPRHLVRRRGQEARLRCSPMKGHSHVYWYRQLPEEGLKFMVYLQKENIIDESGMPKERFSAEFPKEGPSILRIQQVVRGDSAAYFCASSPPDSPRGELFFGEGSRLTVL.

CDR3 sequence reads: CASSETGTRLGTQYF. DNA of the CDR3: TGTGCCAGCAGCGAGACCGGGACTAGATTGGGTACGCAGTATTTT. The V and J genes are TRBV9 and TRBJ2-3; 8 bases map to TRBD2. V lost 3 bases to trimming and J lost 8 bases; unmatched junction nucleotides: 11. CDR1 and CDR2 (germline): SGDLS, YYNGEE. The CDR3 has 15 amino acids.

This clonotype was observed a handful of times. V gene TRBV19 combines with J gene TRBJ2-2, with 12 bases that match TRBD2. The J segment lost 1 base and the V segment lost 6 bases, leaving 6 bases of the junction unmatched. In germline, CDR1 is LNHDA, CDR2 SQIVND (reference sequence). The CDR3 is 17 amino acids. The CDR3 sequence: CASSPGLAGLNTGELFF. The CDR3 coding sequence is TGTGCCAGTAGCCCGGGACTAGCGGGCCTGAACACCGGGGAGCTGTTTTTT.